The source of this T cell receptor (beta chain) is a study of T cells in tumors after PD-1 blockade. Assay used: immunoSEQ multiplex PCR; TCRdb lists only in-frame clones, some missing. In the table there are approximately 35,000 clones, just under 80% of which are singletons. The starting material was PBMCs, obtained before anti-PD-1 treatment. The receptor was derived from a human donor with basal cell carcinoma.

The CDR3 DNA is TGTGCCAGCTCAGTCACAGGCGTGGGACGCGGGGAGCTGTTTTTT. Protein: CASSVTGVGRGELFF. The rearrangement joins TRBV18 to TRBJ2-2; D may be TRBD1 or TRBD2 (5 bases each). With 5 bases removed from V and 7 bases from J, the gap between germline ends came to 17 bases. The CDR3 runs to 15 residues. Per the germline V gene, CDR1 is KGHSH and CDR2 is LQKENI.